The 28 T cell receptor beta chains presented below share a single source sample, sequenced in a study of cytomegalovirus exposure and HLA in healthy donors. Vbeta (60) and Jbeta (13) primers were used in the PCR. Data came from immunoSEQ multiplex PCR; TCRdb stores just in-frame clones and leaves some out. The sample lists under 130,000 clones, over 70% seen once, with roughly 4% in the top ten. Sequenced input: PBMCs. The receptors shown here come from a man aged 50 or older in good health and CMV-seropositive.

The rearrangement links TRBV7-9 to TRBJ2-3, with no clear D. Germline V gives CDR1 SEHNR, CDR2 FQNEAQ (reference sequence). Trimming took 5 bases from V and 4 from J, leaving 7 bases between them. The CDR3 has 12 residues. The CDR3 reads CASSPPADTQYF. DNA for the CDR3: TGTGCCAGCAGCCCCCCCGCAGATACGCAGTATTTT.

In nucleotides, the CDR3 is TGTGCCAGCAGCTTACAGGGTGTGGGCAATGAGCAGTTCTTC. Protein sequence: CASSLQGVGNEQFF. The rearrangement joins TRBV11-3 to TRBJ2-1, with D possibly being TRBD1 (5 bases). V was pared by 2 bases and J by 6 bases, with 11 bases between. The germline V gene has CDR1 SGHNT and CDR2 YENEEA. This CDR3 region has 14 residues.

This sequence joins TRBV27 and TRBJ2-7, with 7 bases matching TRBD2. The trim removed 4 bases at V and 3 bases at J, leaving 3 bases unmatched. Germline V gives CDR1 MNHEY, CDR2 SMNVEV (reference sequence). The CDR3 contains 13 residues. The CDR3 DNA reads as TGTGCCAGCAGTTCTAGCGGCTTCTACGAGCAGTACTTC. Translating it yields CASSSSGFYEQYF.

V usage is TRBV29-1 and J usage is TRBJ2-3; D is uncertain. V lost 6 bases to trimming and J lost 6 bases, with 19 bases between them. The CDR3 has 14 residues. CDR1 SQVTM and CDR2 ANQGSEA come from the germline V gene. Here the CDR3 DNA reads TGCAGCGTCACGATGGGTAGCCCCATGGATACGCAGTATTTT. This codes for CSVTMGSPMDTQYF.

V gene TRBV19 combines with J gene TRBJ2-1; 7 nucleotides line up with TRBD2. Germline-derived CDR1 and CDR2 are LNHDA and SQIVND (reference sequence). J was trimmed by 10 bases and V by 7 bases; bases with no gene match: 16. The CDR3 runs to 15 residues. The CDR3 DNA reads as TGTGCCAGTAAAATAAGGAATAGGGAGGGCGCGGAGCAGTTCTTC. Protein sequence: CASKIRNREGAEQFF.

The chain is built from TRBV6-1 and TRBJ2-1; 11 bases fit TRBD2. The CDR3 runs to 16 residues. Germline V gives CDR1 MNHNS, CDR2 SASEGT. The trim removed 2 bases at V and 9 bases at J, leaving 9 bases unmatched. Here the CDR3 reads CASSETTSGSEGEQFF. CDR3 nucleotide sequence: TGTGCCAGCAGTGAAACAACTAGCGGGAGCGAGGGTGAGCAGTTCTTC.

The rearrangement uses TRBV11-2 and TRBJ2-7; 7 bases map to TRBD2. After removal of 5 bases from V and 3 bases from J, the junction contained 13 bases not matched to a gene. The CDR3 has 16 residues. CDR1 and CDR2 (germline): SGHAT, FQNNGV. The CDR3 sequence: CASSPGRGGNFYEQYF. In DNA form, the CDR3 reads TGTGCCAGCAGCCCGGGGCGGGGAGGGAACTTCTACGAGCAGTACTTC. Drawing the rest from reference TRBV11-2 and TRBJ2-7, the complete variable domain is EAGVAQSPRYKIIEKRQSVAFWCNPISGHATLYWYQQILGQGPKLLIQFQNNGVVDDSQLPKDRFSAERLKGVDSTLKIQPAKLEDSAVYLCASSPGRGGNFYEQYFGPGTRLTVT.

The CDR3 DNA sequence: TGTGCCAGCAGCAAATTGGGTAATAGCGGGAGGGAAACCTACGAGCAGTACTTC. It specifies CASSKLGNSGRETYEQYF. V and J are TRBV21-1 and TRBJ2-7; no DNA check was done on the table's D call, TRBD2. TRBV21-1 is a pseudogene locus. CDR3 length: 18 residues.

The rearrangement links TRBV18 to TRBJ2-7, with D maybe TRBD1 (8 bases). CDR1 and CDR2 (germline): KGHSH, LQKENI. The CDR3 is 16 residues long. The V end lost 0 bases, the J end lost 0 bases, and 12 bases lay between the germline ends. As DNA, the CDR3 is TGTGCCAGCTCACCACCGACAGGGGAGGGCTCCTACGAGCAGTACTTC. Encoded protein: CASSPPTGEGSYEQYF.

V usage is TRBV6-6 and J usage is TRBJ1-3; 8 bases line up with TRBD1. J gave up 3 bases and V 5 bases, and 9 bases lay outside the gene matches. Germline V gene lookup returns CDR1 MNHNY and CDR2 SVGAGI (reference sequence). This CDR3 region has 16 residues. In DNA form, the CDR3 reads TGTGCCAGCAGTAGCCTCCAGGGGGCGCGTGGAAACACCATATATTTT. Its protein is CASSSLQGARGNTIYF.

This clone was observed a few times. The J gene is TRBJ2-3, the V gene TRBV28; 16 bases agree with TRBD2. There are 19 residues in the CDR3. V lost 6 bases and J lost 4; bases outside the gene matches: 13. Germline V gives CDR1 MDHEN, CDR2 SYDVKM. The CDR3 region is CASSLGLAGGPSWPDTQYF. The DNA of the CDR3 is TGTGCCAGCAGCCTGGGACTAGCGGGAGGGCCTTCTTGGCCAGATACGCAGTATTTT.

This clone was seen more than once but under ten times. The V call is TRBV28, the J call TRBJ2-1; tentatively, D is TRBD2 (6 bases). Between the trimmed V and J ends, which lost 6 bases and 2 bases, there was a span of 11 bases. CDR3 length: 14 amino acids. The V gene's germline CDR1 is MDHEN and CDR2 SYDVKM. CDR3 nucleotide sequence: TGTGCCAGCAGGGAGGGCGGGCCCTACAATGAGCAGTTCTTC. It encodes CASREGGPYNEQFF.

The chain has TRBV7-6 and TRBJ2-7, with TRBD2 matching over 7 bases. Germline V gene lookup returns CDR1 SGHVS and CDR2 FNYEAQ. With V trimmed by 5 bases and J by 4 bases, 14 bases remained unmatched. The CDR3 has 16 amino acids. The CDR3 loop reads CASSRLGLADSYEQYF. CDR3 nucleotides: TGTGCCAGCAGCCGTCTGGGGCTAGCGGATAGTTACGAGCAGTACTTC.

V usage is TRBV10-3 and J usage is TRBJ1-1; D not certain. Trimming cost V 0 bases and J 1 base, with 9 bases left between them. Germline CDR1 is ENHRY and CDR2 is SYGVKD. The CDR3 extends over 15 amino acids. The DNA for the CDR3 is TGTGCCATCAGTGAGTCGGGGAGGTCGAACACTGAAGCTTTCTTT. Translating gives CAISESGRSNTEAFF.

CDR3 nucleotides: TGTGCCAGCTCACTTAAGGCGGGAGCCCTGACTAGCACAGATACGCAGTATTTT. The encoded protein is CASSLKAGALTSTDTQYF. This sequence joins TRBV18 and TRBJ2-3; 7 bases are a match to TRBD2. The ends lost 4 bases at V and 0 bases at J; junction bases unmatched: 13. The CDR3 has 18 residues. Per the germline V gene, CDR1 is KGHSH and CDR2 is LQKENI.

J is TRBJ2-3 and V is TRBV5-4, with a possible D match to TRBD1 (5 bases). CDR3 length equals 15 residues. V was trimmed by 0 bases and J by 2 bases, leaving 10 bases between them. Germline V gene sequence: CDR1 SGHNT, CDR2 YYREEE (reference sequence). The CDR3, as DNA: TGTGCCAGCAGCTTGGCAGGGATCGCCACAGATACGCAGTATTTT. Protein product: CASSLAGIATDTQYF.

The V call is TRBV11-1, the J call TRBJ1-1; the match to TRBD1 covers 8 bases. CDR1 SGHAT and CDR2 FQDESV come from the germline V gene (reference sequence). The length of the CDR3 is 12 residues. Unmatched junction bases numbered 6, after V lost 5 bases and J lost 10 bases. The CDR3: CASSRQGLGAFF. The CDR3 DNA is TGTGCCAGCAGCCGACAGGGGCTTGGAGCTTTCTTT.

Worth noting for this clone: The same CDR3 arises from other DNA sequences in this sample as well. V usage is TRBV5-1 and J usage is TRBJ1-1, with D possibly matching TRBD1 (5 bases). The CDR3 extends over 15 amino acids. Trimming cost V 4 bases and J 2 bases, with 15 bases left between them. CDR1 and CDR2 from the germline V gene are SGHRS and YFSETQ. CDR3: CASSPPGQGNTEAFF. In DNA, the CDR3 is TGCGCCAGCAGCCCCCCAGGCCAGGGAAACACTGAAGCTTTCTTT. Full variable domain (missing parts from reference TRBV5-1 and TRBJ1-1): KAGVTQTPRYLIKTRGQQVTLSCSPISGHRSVSWYQQTPGQGLQFLFEYFSETQRNKGNFPGRFSGRQFSNSRSEMNVSTLELGDSALYLCASSPPGQGNTEAFFGQGTRLTVV.

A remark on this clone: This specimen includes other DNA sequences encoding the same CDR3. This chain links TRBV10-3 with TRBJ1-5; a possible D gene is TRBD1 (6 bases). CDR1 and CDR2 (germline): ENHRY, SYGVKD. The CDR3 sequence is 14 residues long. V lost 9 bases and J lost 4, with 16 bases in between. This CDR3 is CAIRGQGGNQPQHF. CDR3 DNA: TGTGCCATACGGGGGCAGGGAGGGAATCAGCCCCAGCATTTT.

In DNA form, the CDR3 reads TGTGCCAGCAGTCGCCAGGGGGTAGGGGGCGCGTCCTACAATGAGCAGTTCTTC. It yields the protein CASSRQGVGGASYNEQFF. V usage is TRBV27 and J usage is TRBJ2-1; 7 bases map to TRBD1. Per the germline V gene, CDR1 is MNHEY and CDR2 is SMNVEV (reference sequence). The J segment lost 1 base and the V segment lost 5 bases, leaving 14 bases of the junction unmatched. The CDR3 length is 18 residues.

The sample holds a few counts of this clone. The CDR3 DNA sequence: TGTGCCAGCTCGCTCACAGGGTCCAACACTGAAGCTTTCTTT. It yields the protein CASSLTGSNTEAFF. The chain couples TRBV18 to TRBJ1-1; D possibly corresponds to TRBD1 (6 bases). CDR3 size: 14 residues. CDR1 KGHSH and CDR2 LQKENI come from the germline V gene. The germline V and J ends were trimmed by 6 bases and 2 bases, with 13 bases remaining between them.

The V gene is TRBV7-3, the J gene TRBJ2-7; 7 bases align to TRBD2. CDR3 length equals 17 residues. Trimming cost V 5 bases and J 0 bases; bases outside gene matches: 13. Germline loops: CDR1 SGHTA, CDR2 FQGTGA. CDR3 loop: CASSPQPGTTRSYEQYF. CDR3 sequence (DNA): TGTGCCAGCAGCCCCCAACCGGGGACTACCCGCTCCTACGAGCAGTACTTC. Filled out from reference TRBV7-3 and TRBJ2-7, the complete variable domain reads GAGVSQTPSNKVTEKGKYVELRCDPISGHTALYWYRQSLGQGPEFLIYFQGTGAADDSGLPNDRFFAVRPEGSVSTLKIQRTERGDSAVYLCASSPQPGTTRSYEQYFGPGTRLTVT.

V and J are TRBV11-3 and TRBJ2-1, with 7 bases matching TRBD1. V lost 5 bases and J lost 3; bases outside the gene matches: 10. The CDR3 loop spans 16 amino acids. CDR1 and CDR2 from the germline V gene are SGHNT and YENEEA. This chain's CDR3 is CASSRAPGTDYNEQFF. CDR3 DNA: TGTGCCAGCAGCAGAGCCCCCGGGACAGACTACAATGAGCAGTTCTTC.

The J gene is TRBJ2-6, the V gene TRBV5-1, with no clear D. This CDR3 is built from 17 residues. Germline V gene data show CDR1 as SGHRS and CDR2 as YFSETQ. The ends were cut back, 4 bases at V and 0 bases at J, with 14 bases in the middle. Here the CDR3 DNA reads TGCGCCAGCAGCCGACTTCCAACCGACTCTGGGGCCAACGTCCTGACTTTC. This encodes CASSRLPTDSGANVLTF.

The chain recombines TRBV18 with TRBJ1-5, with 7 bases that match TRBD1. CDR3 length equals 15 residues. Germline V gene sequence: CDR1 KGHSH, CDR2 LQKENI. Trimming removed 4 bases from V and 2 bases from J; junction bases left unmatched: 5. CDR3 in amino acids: CASSLTGEGNQPQHF. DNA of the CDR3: TGTGCCAGCTCACTAACAGGGGAGGGCAATCAGCCCCAGCATTTT.

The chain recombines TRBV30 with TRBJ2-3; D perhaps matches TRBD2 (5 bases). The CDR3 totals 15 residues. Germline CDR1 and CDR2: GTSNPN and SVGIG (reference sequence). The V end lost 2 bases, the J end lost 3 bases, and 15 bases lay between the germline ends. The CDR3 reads CAWSPLATRTDTQYF. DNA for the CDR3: TGTGCCTGGAGTCCGCTAGCTACTCGAACAGATACGCAGTATTTT.

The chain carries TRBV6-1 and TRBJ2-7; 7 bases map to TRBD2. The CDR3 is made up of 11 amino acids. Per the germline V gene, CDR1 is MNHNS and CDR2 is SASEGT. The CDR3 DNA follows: TGTGCGTCTAGCGGCCTTTACGAGCAGTACTTC. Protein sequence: CASSGLYEQYF.

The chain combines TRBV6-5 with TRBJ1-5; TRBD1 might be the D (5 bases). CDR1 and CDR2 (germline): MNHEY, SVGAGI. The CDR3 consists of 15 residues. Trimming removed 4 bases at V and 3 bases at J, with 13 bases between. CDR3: CASSFAGSDNQPQHF. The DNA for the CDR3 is TGTGCCAGCAGTTTCGCAGGGTCAGACAATCAGCCCCAGCATTTT.